This T cell receptor beta chain was recorded in a study of regulatory T cells in long-lasting Graves disease. Study-level results: Under persistent disease, TRBV28, TRBJ1-2 and TRBJ2-5 were used preferentially. Lower TCR diversity characterized persistent Graves' patients relative to newly diagnosed patients. A reduction in accuracy may have resulted from the small sample size.

This clonotype has at least ten counts. Its target is unknown. Stated time point: persistent/refractory GD, antithyroid drugs over 5 years with positive TRAb. Scientists built the TCR library using RNA that was extracted from PBMCs. Patients were enrolled at an endocrinology department in Xi'an, China. Relying on iRepertoire HTBI primers and Arm-PCR of CDR3 regions, the team built TCR beta libraries. TCRdb called the multiplex PCR reads again in MiXCR, with one record for every CDR3 protein. Of fewer than 450,000 distinct CDR3 sequences in the sample, around 20% were seen once. V lost 2 bases, J lost 0 bases, and 17 bases lay in between. From germline, CDR1 is MNHNS and CDR2 SASEGT. CDR3 length: 19 amino acids.

The sequence came from a female donor with Graves disease. The specimen was peripheral blood mononuclear cells (PBMCs), collected when the disease was refractory, from a patient treated with antithyroid drugs. The chain combines TRBV6-1 with TRBJ2-6; D remains ambiguous. CDR3: CASSESGGFLSSGANVLTF. DNA for the CDR3: TGTGCCAGCAGTGAATCCGGCGGTTTCTTAAGCTCTGGGGCCAACGTCCTGACTTTC.